This TCR beta chain was documented in a study of blood T cell repertoires in COVID-19. Data came from immunoSEQ multiplex PCR; TCRdb stores just in-frame clones and leaves some out. The data show some 180,000 clones, roughly 86% seen once. The CDR3 consists of 21 residues. Germline CDR1 MNHEY, CDR2 SVGEGT. V lost 2 bases to trimming and J lost 0 bases; unmatched junction nucleotides: 14. The clonotype comes from a woman between 40 and 55 years old in a cohort exposed to, infected with or recovered from COVID-19 (not recorded which). The rearrangement uses TRBV6-2 or TRBV6-3 and TRBJ2-1, with 12 bases aligning to TRBD2. Sequences were obtained from PBMCs or T cells enriched from blood (not recorded which). The CDR3 DNA follows: TGTGCCAGCAGTTACCCTGGGGCTAGCGGGGGGGACTATAGCTCCTACAATGAGCAGTTCTTC. Translating it yields CASSYPGASGGDYSSYNEQFF.